A single sample is the source of the 13 T cell receptor beta chains below, sequenced in a study of T cells in localized non-small cell lung cancer. Sequenced by immunoSEQ multiplex PCR; TCRdb stores in-frame clones only, minus some. Of 20,000 to 25,000 clones listed, around 85% are singletons. Sequencing used peripheral blood, obtained before any cancer treatment. The source is a woman aged 40 to 75 with stage I lung adenocarcinoma.

This clone was observed a handful of times. The genes are TRBV2 and TRBJ2-1; a weak D match, TRBD1 (5 bases). Trimming left V 7 bases short and J 7 bases short, with 17 bases between. CDR3 length: 14 residues. CDR1 SNHLY and CDR2 FYNNEI come from the germline V gene. For the CDR3, the DNA is TGTGCCAGCAAGGTCGTCTCACAGGCAAATGAGCAGTTCTTC. It translates to CASKVVSQANEQFF.

The rearrangement links TRBV28 to TRBJ1-1; D gene unclear. The V gene's germline CDR1 is MDHEN and CDR2 SYDVKM. The CDR3 length is 13 residues. The V end was cut by 3 bases, the J end by 8 bases, with 13 bases between. Here the CDR3 reads CASSFWKAPEAFF. As DNA, the CDR3 is TGTGCCAGCAGTTTTTGGAAGGCACCGGAAGCTTTCTTT.

The rearrangement uses TRBV7-2 and TRBJ2-5, with TRBD2 matching over 9 bases. Germline CDR1 is SGHTA and CDR2 is FQGNSA. This CDR3 has 14 amino acids. V shed 6 bases and J 2 bases; nucleotides not matched to a gene: 4. CDR3 coding DNA: TGTGCCAGCAGGGTAGCGGGAGCTCAAGAGACCCAGTACTTC. Protein: CASRVAGAQETQYF. Based on the CDR3 plus reference TRBV7-2 and TRBJ2-5, the full variable domain is GAGVSQSPSNKVTEKGKDVELRCDPISGHTALYWYRQSLGQGLEFLIYFQGNSAPDKSGLPSDRFSAERTGGSVSTLTIQRTQQEDSAVYLCASRVAGAQETQYFGPGTRLLVL.

V and J are TRBV9 and TRBJ2-1; maybe TRBD2 (6 bases). Trimming took off 0 bases at V and 6 bases at J, with 13 bases between the two ends. The CDR3 spans 15 residues. The germline V gene encodes CDR1 SGDLS and CDR2 YYNGEE. The CDR3 loop is CASSVGEVNLNEQFF. CDR3 sequence (DNA): TGTGCCAGCAGCGTAGGGGAGGTAAATCTCAATGAGCAGTTCTTC.

The chain recombines TRBV4-3 with TRBJ1-2; D remains ambiguous. This CDR3 has 16 amino acids. Germline V lookup: CDR1 LGHNA, CDR2 YSLEER. V gave up 0 bases and J gave up 8 bases, with 19 bases separating them. The CDR3 bases are TGCGCCAGCAGCCAAGAAAGGGTAGGGCTGACCGGCGGCTACACCTTC. Translated: CASSQERVGLTGGYTF.

The chain joins TRBV28 to TRBJ1-5; 9 bases fit TRBD1. The CDR3 is 19 amino acids. Germline V CDR1 and CDR2: MDHEN, SYDVKM. V was pared by 7 bases and J by 0 bases, with 16 bases of the junction left unmatched. The DNA for the CDR3 is TGTGCCAGCACCCCCCGCGGGACAGGGTTTATTGTTAGCAATCAGCCCCAGCATTTT. Its protein product is CASTPRGTGFIVSNQPQHF.

The V call is TRBV9, the J call TRBJ1-1; 10 bases agree with TRBD1. The V segment lost 3 bases and the J segment 3 bases; nucleotides outside the gene matches: 5. The CDR3 contains 15 residues. CDR1 SGDLS and CDR2 YYNGEE come from the germline V gene. CDR3 loop: CASSDEGTGDTEAFF. As DNA, the CDR3 is TGTGCCAGCAGCGATGAGGGGACAGGGGACACTGAAGCTTTCTTT.

The chain combines TRBV27 with TRBJ1-2, with TRBD1 matching 8 bases. The CDR3 covers 12 residues. Germline lookup yields CDR1 MNHEY and CDR2 SMNVEV (reference sequence). J was trimmed by 4 bases and V by 5 bases; bases with no gene match: 0. The chain's CDR3 is CASSTGGYGYTF. The DNA for the CDR3 is TGTGCCAGCAGTACAGGGGGCTATGGCTACACCTTC.

The CDR3 nucleotides are TGTGCCAGCTCAACCGGGACAGCTTCTTCACCCCTCCACTTT. Protein product: CASSTGTASSPLHF. V is TRBV18 and J is TRBJ1-6, with 7 bases fitting TRBD1. V was pared by 5 bases and J by 9 bases, with 7 bases of the junction left unmatched. The CDR3 has 14 amino acids. The germline CDR1 and CDR2 sequences are KGHSH and LQKENI. Complete variable domain (other parts from reference TRBV18 and TRBJ1-6): NAGVMQNPRHLVRRRGQEARLRCSPMKGHSHVYWYRQLPEEGLKFMVYLQKENIIDESGMPKERFSAEFPKEGPSILRIQQVVRGDSAAYFCASSTGTASSPLHFGNGTRLTVT.

The V call is TRBV11-3, the J call TRBJ2-2; maybe TRBD1 (6 bases). CDR1 is SGHNT, CDR2 YENEEA, per germline. V was trimmed by 8 bases and J by 0 bases, leaving 19 bases between them. CDR3 length equals 17 residues. The DNA of the CDR3 is TGTGCCAGCCAAAGTGGACAGCTCCCTACGAACACCGGGGAGCTGTTTTTT. Its translation: CASQSGQLPTNTGELFF.

The chain combines TRBV19 with TRBJ1-2; D is unclear. The CDR3 sequence is 15 residues long. Germline CDR1 and CDR2: LNHDA and SQIVND (reference sequence). V was cut by 5 bases and J by 2 bases, with 15 bases left in between. CDR3 sequence: CASSPFWTENYGYTF. For the CDR3, the DNA is TGTGCCAGTAGTCCCTTCTGGACCGAAAACTATGGCTACACCTTC.

The genes are TRBV27 and TRBJ2-7; 7 bases are a match to TRBD1. Germline loops: CDR1 MNHEY, CDR2 SMNVEV (reference sequence). This CDR3 region has 14 residues. The V segment lost 6 bases and the J segment 1 base; nucleotides outside the gene matches: 6. CDR3 protein: CASSPKTGSYEQYF. CDR3 DNA sequence: TGTGCCAGCAGCCCCAAGACAGGGTCCTACGAGCAGTACTTC.

This clone was observed a handful of times. This chain uses TRBV28 with TRBJ1-2; D gene uncertain. The germline V gene has CDR1 MDHEN and CDR2 SYDVKM. The CDR3 extends over 14 amino acids. V was clipped by 2 bases and J by 8 bases, with 15 bases between them. In DNA form, the CDR3 reads TGTGCCAGCAGTTTAGGAGAGGGAAGAGGAGGCTACACCTTC. It specifies CASSLGEGRGGYTF.